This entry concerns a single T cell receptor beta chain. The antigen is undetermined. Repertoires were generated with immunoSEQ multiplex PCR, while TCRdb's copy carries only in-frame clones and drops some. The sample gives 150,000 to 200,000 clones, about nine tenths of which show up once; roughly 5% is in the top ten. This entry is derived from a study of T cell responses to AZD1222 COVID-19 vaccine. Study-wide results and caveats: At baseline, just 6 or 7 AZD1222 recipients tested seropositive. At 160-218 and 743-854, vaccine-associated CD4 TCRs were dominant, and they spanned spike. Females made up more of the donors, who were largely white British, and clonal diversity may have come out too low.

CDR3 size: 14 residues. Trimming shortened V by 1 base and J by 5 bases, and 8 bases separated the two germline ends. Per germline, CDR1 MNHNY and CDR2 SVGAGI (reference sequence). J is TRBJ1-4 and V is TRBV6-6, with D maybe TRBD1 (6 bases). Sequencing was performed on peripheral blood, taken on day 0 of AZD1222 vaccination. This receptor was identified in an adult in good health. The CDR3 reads CASSYLDRNEKLFF. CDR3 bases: TGTGCCAGCAGTTACTTGGACAGAAATGAAAAACTGTTTTTT.